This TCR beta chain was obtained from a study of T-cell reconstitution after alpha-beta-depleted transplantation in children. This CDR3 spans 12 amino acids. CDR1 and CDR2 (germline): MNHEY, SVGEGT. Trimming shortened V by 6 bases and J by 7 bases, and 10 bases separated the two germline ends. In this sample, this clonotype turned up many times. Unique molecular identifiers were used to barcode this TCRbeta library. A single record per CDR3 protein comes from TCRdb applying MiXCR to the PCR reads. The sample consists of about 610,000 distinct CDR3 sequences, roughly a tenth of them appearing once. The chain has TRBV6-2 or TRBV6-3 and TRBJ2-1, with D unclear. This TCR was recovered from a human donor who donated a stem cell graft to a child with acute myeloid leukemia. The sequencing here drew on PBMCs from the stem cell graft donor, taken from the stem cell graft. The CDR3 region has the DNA TGTGCCAGCAGCCCGATAGCAAATGAGCAGTTCTTC. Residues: CASSPIANEQFF.